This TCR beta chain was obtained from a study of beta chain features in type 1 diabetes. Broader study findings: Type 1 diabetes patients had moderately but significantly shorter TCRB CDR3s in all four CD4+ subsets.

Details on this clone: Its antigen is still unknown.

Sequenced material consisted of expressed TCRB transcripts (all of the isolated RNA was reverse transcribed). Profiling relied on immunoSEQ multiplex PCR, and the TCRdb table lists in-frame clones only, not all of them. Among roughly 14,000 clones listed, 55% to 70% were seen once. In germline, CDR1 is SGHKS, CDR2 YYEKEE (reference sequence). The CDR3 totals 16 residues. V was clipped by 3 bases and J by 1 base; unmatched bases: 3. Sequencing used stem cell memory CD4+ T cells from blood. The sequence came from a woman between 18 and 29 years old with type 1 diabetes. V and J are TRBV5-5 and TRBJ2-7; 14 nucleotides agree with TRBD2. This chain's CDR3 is CASSSRTSGRSYEQYF. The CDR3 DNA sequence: TGTGCCAGCAGCTCAAGGACTAGCGGGAGGTCCTACGAGCAGTACTTC.